What follows are 25 T cell receptor beta chains derived from one specimen sequenced in a study of cytomegalovirus exposure and HLA in healthy donors. 13 Jbeta primers and 60 Vbeta primers were used for the PCR. Using immunoSEQ multiplex PCR, the repertoire was profiled, and TCRdb retains in-frame clones only, with some absent. The table has some 150,000 clones, over 60% seen once. Sequencing was carried out using PBMCs. The receptors shown here come from a woman aged 30 to 39 in good health and CMV-seropositive.

The genes are TRBV10-3 and TRBJ1-1; 9 positions agree with TRBD1. After removal of 10 bases from V and 3 bases from J, the junction contained 9 bases not matched to a gene. Germline assignment: CDR1 ENHRY and CDR2 SYGVKD. The CDR3 totals 14 residues. This CDR3 is CATVRQGGDTEAFF. The CDR3 coding sequence is TGTGCCACCGTAAGACAGGGGGGGGACACTGAAGCTTTCTTT.

The chain links TRBV5-6 to TRBJ2-5; TRBD1 aligns across 9 bases. This CDR3 region has 15 residues. Germline CDR1 is SGHDT and CDR2 is YYEEEE. After removal of 5 bases from V and 4 bases from J, the junction contained 9 bases not matched to a gene. CDR3 sequence: CASRGGTGIGETQYF. In nucleotides, the CDR3 is TGTGCCAGCAGAGGCGGGACAGGGATAGGAGAGACCCAGTACTTC.

V is TRBV5-6 and J is TRBJ2-7; TRBD1 might be the D (6 bases). Trimming removed 2 bases at V and 0 bases at J, with 12 bases between. The CDR3 consists of 15 residues. From germline, CDR1 is SGHDT and CDR2 YYEEEE. In nucleotides, the CDR3 is TGTGCCAGCAGCTTAGGACAGCTTATCTCCTACGAGCAGTACTTC. This gives the protein CASSLGQLISYEQYF.

This clone was observed a few times. The chain combines TRBV9 with TRBJ1-3; D gene uncertain. The V end was cut by 2 bases, the J end by 1 base, with 7 bases between. This CDR3 comprises 14 residues. The germline V gene has CDR1 SGDLS and CDR2 YYNGEE. Written as DNA, the CDR3 is TGTGCCAGCAGCGTCAGTCGTTCTGGAAACACCATATATTTT. As protein: CASSVSRSGNTIYF.

The chain uses TRBV6-1 and TRBJ1-5; the D is unclear. The CDR3 consists of 16 residues. Germline lookup yields CDR1 MNHNS and CDR2 SASEGT. The V end was cut by 3 bases, the J end by 2 bases, with 14 bases between. Written as DNA, the CDR3 is TGTGCCAGCAGTGAGACCTGGGCTGGCGGCAATCAGCCCCAGCATTTT. Amino acids: CASSETWAGGNQPQHF.

The chain joins TRBV6-6 to TRBJ2-7; TRBD1 matches at 7 bases. Germline V CDR1 and CDR2: MNHNY, SVGAGI (reference sequence). CDR3 length: 12 residues. Trimming removed 10 bases from V and 2 bases from J; junction bases left unmatched: 5. The CDR3 coding sequence is TGTGCCATCGGGCAGGGGGCCTACGAGCAGTACTTC. Translating gives CAIGQGAYEQYF.

This clone was seen a few times. The chain joins TRBV4-1 to TRBJ2-1; 11 nucleotides line up with TRBD1. Germline V CDR1 and CDR2: MGHRA, YSYEKL. J was trimmed by 5 bases and V by 2 bases; bases with no gene match: 8. This CDR3 has 17 residues. The CDR3 nucleotides read TGCGCCAGCAGCCAACCAAGGACAGGGGGCCTAGACAATGAGCAGTTCTTC. Translation: CASSQPRTGGLDNEQFF.

The CDR3: CASSYDRGEYF. CDR3 in DNA: TGTGCCAGCAGTTACGACAGGGGGGAGTACTTC. J is TRBJ2-7 and V is TRBV6-5; 9 nucleotides line up with TRBD1. The CDR3 loop spans 11 amino acids. Germline V gene sequence: CDR1 MNHEY, CDR2 SVGAGI. V dropped 2 bases and J dropped 11; count of bases not matched to a gene: 1.

This clone was picked up many times. J is TRBJ1-6 and V is TRBV4-1; 9 nucleotides align to TRBD1. This CDR3 contains 13 residues. Germline V gives CDR1 MGHRA, CDR2 YSYEKL. V was pared by 6 bases and J by 10 bases, with 4 bases of the junction left unmatched. CDR3 DNA sequence: TGCGCCAGCAGACAACAGGGGGCATCACCCCTCCACTTT. Amino acid sequence: CASRQQGASPLHF.

A single count supports this clone. The chain recombines TRBV28 with TRBJ2-1; TRBD1 is a possible D gene (6 bases). Germline V CDR1 and CDR2: MDHEN, SYDVKM. The V gene lost 6 bases and the J gene lost 9 bases, with 18 bases spanning the gap. The CDR3 is 14 amino acids. This CDR3 reads CASSLRGPQLEQFF. The CDR3, as DNA: TGTGCCAGCAGCCTCAGGGGCCCACAGCTTGAGCAGTTCTTC.

This clone was observed a handful of times. This chain links TRBV2 with TRBJ1-5, with D possibly TRBD1 on 5 matching bases. With 5 bases removed from V and 5 bases from J, the gap between germline ends came to 16 bases. The CDR3 runs to 15 residues. CDR1 SNHLY and CDR2 FYNNEI come from the germline V gene. DNA for the CDR3: TGTGCCAGCAGTTTAGAGTCCGGGGGGGATCAGCCCCAGCATTTT. This gives the protein CASSLESGGDQPQHF. Together with reference TRBV2 and TRBJ1-5, the CDR3 gives the full variable domain: EPEVTQTPSHQVTQMGQEVILRCVPISNHLYFYWYRQILGQKVEFLVSFYNNEISEKSEIFDDQFSVERPDGSNFTLKIRSTKLEDSAMYFCASSLESGGDQPQHFGDGTRLSIL.

This rearrangement joins TRBV6-5 to TRBJ1-6; the D gene is possibly TRBD1 (5 bases). Trimming pared 2 bases from V and 6 bases from J, leaving 8 bases between. Germline-derived CDR1 and CDR2 are MNHEY and SVGAGI. The CDR3 is made up of 14 amino acids. The CDR3 loop is CASSYDSINSPLHF. The CDR3 nucleotides are TGTGCCAGCAGTTACGACAGCATTAATTCACCCCTCCACTTT.

This clone has only a few counts. The chain is built from TRBV2 and TRBJ2-7; D call uncertain. CDR3 length equals 12 residues. CDR1 and CDR2 from the germline V gene are SNHLY and FYNNEI. V was cut by 6 bases and J by 2 bases, with 8 bases left in between. For the CDR3, the DNA is TGTGCCAGCAGCGCGGAGACCTACGAGCAGTACTTC. Translation: CASSAETYEQYF.

This clone was detected only once. The chain's CDR3 is CAWGQIGAEYF. The CDR3 DNA follows: TGTGCCTGGGGGCAAATTGGAGCGGAGTACTTC. The V call is TRBV30, the J call TRBJ2-5; weak D call: TRBD2 (5 bases). V lost 5 bases and J lost 12, with 16 bases in between. Per the germline V gene, CDR1 is GTSNPN and CDR2 is SVGIG (reference sequence). This CDR3 has 11 residues.

This clone came up a few times. The genes are TRBV30 and TRBJ2-2, with 12 nucleotides matching TRBD2. The CDR3 has 19 residues. V lost 0 bases, J lost 3 bases, and 11 bases stayed unmatched. Looked up from germline, CDR1 is GTSNPN and CDR2 is SVGIG (reference sequence). CDR3 sequence: CAWSVSPLAGGRDTGELFF. For the CDR3, the DNA is TGTGCCTGGAGTGTATCCCCCCTAGCGGGAGGGAGAGACACCGGGGAGCTGTTTTTT.

The rearrangement uses TRBV7-6 and TRBJ2-2; TRBD2 aligns across 10 bases. V lost 1 base and J lost 9; bases outside the gene matches: 8. This CDR3 comprises 16 residues. From germline, CDR1 is SGHVS and CDR2 FNYEAQ. CDR3 bases: TGTGCCAGCAGCTTAGGGGTAGCGGGAGGCTCCAGGGAGCTGTTTTTT. It specifies CASSLGVAGGSRELFF.

V usage is TRBV10-3 and J usage is TRBJ2-1, with 10 bases that match TRBD2. Looked up from germline, CDR1 is ENHRY and CDR2 is SYGVKD. After removal of 9 bases from V and 7 bases from J, the junction contained 12 bases not matched to a gene. CDR3 length: 15 amino acids. CDR3 coding DNA: TGTGCCATTGCCGCCTCTAGCGGGAGTGGGAATGAGCAGTTCTTC. It specifies CAIAASSGSGNEQFF.

This clone was found a few times. The chain combines TRBV9 with TRBJ2-7, with D maybe TRBD1 (5 bases). V shed 2 bases and J shed 5 bases, with 14 bases lying between them. The germline V gene has CDR1 SGDLS and CDR2 YYNGEE. The CDR3 extends over 14 amino acids. CDR3 in DNA: TGTGCCAGCAGCGTGGGGCACGGTGGGAACGAGCAGTACTTC. It is translated as CASSVGHGGNEQYF.

V and J are TRBV7-8 and TRBJ1-5; 9 bases are shared with TRBD1. V trimming: 2 bases; J trimming: 0 bases; junction bases outside the gene matches: 2. CDR1 and CDR2 (germline): SGHVS, FQNEAQ. The CDR3 consists of 16 residues. CDR3 sequence: CASSLTGGYSNQPQHF. The CDR3 region has the DNA TGTGCCAGCAGCTTAACAGGGGGCTATAGCAATCAGCCCCAGCATTTT.

This clone was observed a single time. The V and J genes are TRBV9 and TRBJ2-3; 12 bases line up with TRBD2. Germline loops: CDR1 SGDLS, CDR2 YYNGEE. The CDR3 is made up of 15 amino acids. Unmatched junction bases numbered 1, after V lost 2 bases and J lost 3 bases. Here the CDR3 DNA reads TGTGCCAGCAGCGTCCTAGCGGGAGGGACAGATACGCAGTATTTT. It yields the protein CASSVLAGGTDTQYF.

The chain has TRBV10-3 and TRBJ1-6, with 7 bases that match TRBD1. The J segment lost 5 bases and the V segment lost 4 bases, leaving 5 bases of the junction unmatched. The V gene's germline CDR1 is ENHRY and CDR2 SYGVKD. The CDR3 runs to 15 residues. The chain's CDR3 is CAISVETGHNSPLHF. DNA of the CDR3: TGTGCCATCAGTGTAGAGACAGGGCATAATTCACCCCTCCACTTT.

Concerning this clone itself: One end of the junction varies from germline; a read error may be responsible. V and J are TRBV7-7 and TRBJ2-2; 13 bases are a match to TRBD2. CDR3 length equals 19 residues. CDR1 and CDR2 from the germline V gene are SSHAT and FNYEAQ (reference sequence). Here the CDR3 reads CASSGGLAGANLRTGELFF. CDR3 nucleotides: TGTGCTAGCAGCGGAGGACTAGCGGGGGCGAATTTGAGGACCGGGGAGCTGTTTTTT. Variable domain in full (rest from reference TRBV7-7 and TRBJ2-2): GAGVSQSPRYKVTKRGQDVTLRCDPISSHATLYWYQQALGQGPEFLTYFNYEAQPDKSGLPSDRFSAERPEGSISTLTIQRTEQRDSAMYRCASSGGLAGANLRTGELFFGEGSRLTVL.

This chain links TRBV28 with TRBJ2-3; D is uncertain. This CDR3 region has 12 residues. Germline V gene lookup returns CDR1 MDHEN and CDR2 SYDVKM. V lost 5 bases and J 3 bases, leaving 6 bases between the germline ends. In DNA, the CDR3 is TGTGCCAGCAGTACCGGGACAGATACGCAGTATTTT. Translation gives CASSTGTDTQYF.

The chain combines TRBV11-2 with TRBJ2-5; 7 bases match TRBD2. The trim removed 4 bases at V and 4 bases at J, leaving 6 bases unmatched. The germline V gene encodes CDR1 SGHAT and CDR2 FQNNGV. There are 14 residues in the CDR3. The CDR3, as DNA: TGTGCCAGCAGCTCCTGGCGGGAGCCAGAGACCCAGTACTTC. This gives the protein CASSSWREPETQYF.

The rearrangement links TRBV6-6 to TRBJ1-1; D gene uncertain. CDR1 MNHNY and CDR2 SVGAGI come from the germline V gene (reference sequence). Trimming removed 4 bases at V and 9 bases at J, with 24 bases between. This CDR3 has 16 amino acids. The CDR3 DNA reads TGTGCCAGCAGTTCTGACCGCGGAACCTCCCGAGCGAAAGCTTTCTTT. This codes for CASSSDRGTSRAKAFF.